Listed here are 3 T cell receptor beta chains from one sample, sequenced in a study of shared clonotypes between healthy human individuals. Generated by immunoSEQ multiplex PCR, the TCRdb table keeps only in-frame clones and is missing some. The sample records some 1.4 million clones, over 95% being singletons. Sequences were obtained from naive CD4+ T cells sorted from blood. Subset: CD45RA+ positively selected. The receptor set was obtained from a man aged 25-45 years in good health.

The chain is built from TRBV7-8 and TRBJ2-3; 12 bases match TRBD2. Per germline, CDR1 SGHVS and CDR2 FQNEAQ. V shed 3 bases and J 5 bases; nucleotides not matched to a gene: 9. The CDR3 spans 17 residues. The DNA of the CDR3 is TGTGCCAGCAGCTTCCAGCCTAGCGGGAGGGGTAGAGATACGCAGTATTTT. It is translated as CASSFQPSGRGRDTQYF.

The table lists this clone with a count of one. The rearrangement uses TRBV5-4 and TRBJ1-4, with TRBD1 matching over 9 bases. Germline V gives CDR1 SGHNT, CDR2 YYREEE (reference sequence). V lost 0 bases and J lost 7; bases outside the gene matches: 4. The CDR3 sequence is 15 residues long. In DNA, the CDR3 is TGTGCCAGCAGCTTGGATGGGACAGGGTCTGAAAAACTGTTTTTT. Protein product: CASSLDGTGSEKLFF.

CDR3: CASSFRTGVETQYF. CDR3 DNA: TGTGCCAGCAGCTTCCGGACAGGGGTCGAGACCCAGTACTTC. V is TRBV5-4 and J is TRBJ2-5, with 9 bases aligning to TRBD1. This CDR3 is built from 14 residues. Per the germline V gene, CDR1 is SGHNT and CDR2 is YYREEE (reference sequence). V trimming: 2 bases; J trimming: 5 bases; junction bases outside the gene matches: 4.